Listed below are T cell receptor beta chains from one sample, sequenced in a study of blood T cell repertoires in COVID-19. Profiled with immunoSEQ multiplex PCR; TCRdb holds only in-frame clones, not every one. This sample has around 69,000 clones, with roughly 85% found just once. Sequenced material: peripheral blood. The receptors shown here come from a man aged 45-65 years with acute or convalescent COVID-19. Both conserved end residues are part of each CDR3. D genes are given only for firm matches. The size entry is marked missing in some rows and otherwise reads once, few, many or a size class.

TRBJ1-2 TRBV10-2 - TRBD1 TGCGCCAGCAGTGAGACGGGACAGGCAGATGGCTACACCTTC CASSETGQADGYTF
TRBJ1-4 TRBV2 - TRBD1 TGTGCCAGCAGTGAAGTGAGGCAGGGGGGAAAACTGTTTTTT CASSEVRQGGKLFF
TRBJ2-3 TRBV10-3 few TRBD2 TGTGCCATCAGTGATGATGGAACTAGCGGGGGTAGCACAGATACGCAGTATTTT CAISDDGTSGGSTDTQYF
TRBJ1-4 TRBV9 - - TGTGCCAGCAGCCCGGGATCCCCTAAGTCGGGAACTAATGAAAAACTGTTTTTT CASSPGSPKSGTNEKLFF
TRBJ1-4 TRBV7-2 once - TGTGCCAGCAGCCTTAATAGAGGGGAGGCTAATGAAAAACTGTTTTTT CASSLNRGEANEKLFF
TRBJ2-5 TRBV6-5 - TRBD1 TGTGCCAGCACCTCAGGGGGCGTGGGGGAGACCCAGTACTTC CASTSGGVGETQYF
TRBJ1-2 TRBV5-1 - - TGCGCCAGCAGCCCCCGGTCCGATGGAGGGGCCCCACTTGATGGCTACACCTTC CASSPRSDGGAPLDGYTF
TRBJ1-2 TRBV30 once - TGTGCCTGGAGTGTATCCAGGGTAGACTACACCTTC CAWSVSRVDYTF
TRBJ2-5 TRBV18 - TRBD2 TGTGCCAGCTCACCACCGTGGCTAGCGGGGTACAAAGAGACCCAGTACTTC CASSPPWLAGYKETQYF
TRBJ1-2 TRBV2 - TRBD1 TGTGCCAGCAGTGAGGTGACAGGGGACTATGGCTACACCTTC CASSEVTGDYGYTF
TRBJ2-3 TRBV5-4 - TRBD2 TGTGCCAGCAGCCCGGGGGGGGCTATTAACACAGATACGCAGTATTTT CASSPGGAINTDTQYF